This TCR beta chain was documented in a study of cytomegalovirus exposure and HLA in healthy donors. General study results and limits: The dataset shows that most TCR sequences were rare, while some public TCRs occurred in many donors.

Points on this clone: Its target is unknown.

The PCR used 60 Vbeta and 13 Jbeta primers. TCRdb's copy holds only in-frame clones and misses some; the assay was immunoSEQ multiplex PCR. The sample lists about 140,000 clones; about 75% were seen once. Germline CDR1 SGDLS, CDR2 YYNGEE. V shed 5 bases, J shed 5 bases, and the junction held 3 bases outside the gene matches. This CDR3 region has 14 residues. The sample was PBMCs. The chain couples TRBV9 to TRBJ1-4; 10 bases map to TRBD1. The receptor comes from a man in his forties in good health and CMV-seronegative. CDR3 region: CASSRDRGNEKLFF. The CDR3 DNA sequence: TGTGCCAGCAGTAGGGACAGGGGAAATGAAAAACTGTTTTTT.